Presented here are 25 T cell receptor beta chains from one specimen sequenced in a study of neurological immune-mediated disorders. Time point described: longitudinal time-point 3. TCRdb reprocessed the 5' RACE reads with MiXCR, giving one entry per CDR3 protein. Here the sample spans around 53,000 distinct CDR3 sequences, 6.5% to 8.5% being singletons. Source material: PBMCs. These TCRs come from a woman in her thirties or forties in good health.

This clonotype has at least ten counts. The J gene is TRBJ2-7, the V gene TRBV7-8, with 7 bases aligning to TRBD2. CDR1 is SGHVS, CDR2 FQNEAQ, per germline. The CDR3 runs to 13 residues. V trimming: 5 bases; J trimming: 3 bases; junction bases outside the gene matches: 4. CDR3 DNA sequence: TGTGCCAGCAGCGCCGGGAGGTTCTACGAGCAGTACTTC. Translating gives CASSAGRFYEQYF. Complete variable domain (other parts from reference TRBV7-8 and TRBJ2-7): GAGVSQSPRYKVAKRGQDVALRCDPISGHVSLFWYQQALGQGPEFLTYFQNEAQLDKSGLPSDRFFAERPEGSVSTLKIQRTQQEDSAVYLCASSAGRFYEQYFGPGTRLTVT.

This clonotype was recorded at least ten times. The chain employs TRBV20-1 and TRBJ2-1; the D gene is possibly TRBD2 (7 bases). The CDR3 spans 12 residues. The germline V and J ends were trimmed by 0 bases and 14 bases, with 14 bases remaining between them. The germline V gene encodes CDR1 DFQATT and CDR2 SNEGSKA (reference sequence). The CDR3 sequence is CSARDRGTTKFF. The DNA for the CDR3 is TGCAGTGCTAGAGATAGGGGGACTACAAAGTTCTTC.

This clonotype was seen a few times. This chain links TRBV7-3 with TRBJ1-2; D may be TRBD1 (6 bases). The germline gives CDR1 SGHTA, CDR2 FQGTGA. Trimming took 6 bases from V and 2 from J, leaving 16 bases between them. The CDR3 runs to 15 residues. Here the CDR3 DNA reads TGTGCCAGCAGGAACCGTGGACAGACGAACTATGGCTACACCTTC. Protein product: CASRNRGQTNYGYTF.

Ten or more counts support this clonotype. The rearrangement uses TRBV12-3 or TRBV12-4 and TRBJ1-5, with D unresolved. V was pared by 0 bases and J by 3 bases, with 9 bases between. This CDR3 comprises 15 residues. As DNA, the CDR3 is TGTGCCAGCAGTTTAGCGGGCCAGAACAATCAGCCCCAGCATTTT. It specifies CASSLAGQNNQPQHF.

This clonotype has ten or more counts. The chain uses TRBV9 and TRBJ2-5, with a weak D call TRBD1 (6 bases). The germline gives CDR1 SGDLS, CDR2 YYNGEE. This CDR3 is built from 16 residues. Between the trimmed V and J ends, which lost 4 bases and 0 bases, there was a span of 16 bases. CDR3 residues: CASSPGRGRYQETQYF. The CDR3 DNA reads TGTGCCAGCAGCCCAGGCAGGGGCCGGTACCAAGAGACCCAGTACTTC.

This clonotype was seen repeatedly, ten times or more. CDR3 coding DNA: TGTGCCAGCAGTCAGACCGGGACAGGGAACACAGATACGCAGTATTTT. Protein sequence: CASSQTGTGNTDTQYF. The chain joins TRBV7-3 to TRBJ2-3; 9 bases align to TRBD1. V was pared by 6 bases and J by 2 bases, with 9 bases of the junction left unmatched. The CDR3 totals 16 residues. CDR1 is SGHTA and CDR2 is FQGTGA in the germline V gene.

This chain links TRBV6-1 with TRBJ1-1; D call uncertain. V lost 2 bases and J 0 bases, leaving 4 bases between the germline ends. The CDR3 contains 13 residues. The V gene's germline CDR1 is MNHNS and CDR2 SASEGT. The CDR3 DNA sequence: TGTGCCAGCAGTGAAAGCGTGAACACTGAAGCTTTCTTT. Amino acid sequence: CASSESVNTEAFF.

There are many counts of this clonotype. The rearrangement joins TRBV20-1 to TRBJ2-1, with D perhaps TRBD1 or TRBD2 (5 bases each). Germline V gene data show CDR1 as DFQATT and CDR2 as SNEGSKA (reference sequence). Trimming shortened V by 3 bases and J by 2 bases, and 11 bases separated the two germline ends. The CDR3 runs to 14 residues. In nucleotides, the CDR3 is TGCAGTGCTAGGGGTTGGGGGACCTACAATGAGCAGTTCTTC. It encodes CSARGWGTYNEQFF.

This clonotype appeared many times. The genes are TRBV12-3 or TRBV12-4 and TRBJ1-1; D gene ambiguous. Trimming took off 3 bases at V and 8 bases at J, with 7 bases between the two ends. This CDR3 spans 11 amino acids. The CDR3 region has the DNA TGTGCCAGCAGTTTTACGGGAGAAGCTTTCTTT. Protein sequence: CASSFTGEAFF.

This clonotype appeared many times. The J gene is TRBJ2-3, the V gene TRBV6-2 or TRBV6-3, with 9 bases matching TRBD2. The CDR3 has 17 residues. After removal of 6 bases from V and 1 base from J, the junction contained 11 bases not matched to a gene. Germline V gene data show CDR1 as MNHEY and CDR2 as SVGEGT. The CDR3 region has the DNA TGTGCCAGCAGCCCGTGGCCGGTAGCGGGAGGCACAGATACGCAGTATTTT. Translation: CASSPWPVAGGTDTQYF.

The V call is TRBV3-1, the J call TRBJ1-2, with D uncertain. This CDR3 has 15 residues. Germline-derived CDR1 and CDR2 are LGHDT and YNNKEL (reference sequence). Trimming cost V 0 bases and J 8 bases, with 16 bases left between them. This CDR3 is CASSQDRVSGRGYTF. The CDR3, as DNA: TGTGCCAGCAGCCAAGATCGAGTGTCCGGGCGCGGCTACACCTTC. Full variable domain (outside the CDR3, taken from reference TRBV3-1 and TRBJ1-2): DTAVSQTPKYLVTQMGNDKSIKCEQNLGHDTMYWYKQDSKKFLKIMFSYNNKELIINETVPNRFSPKSPDKAHLNLHINSLELGDSAVYFCASSQDRVSGRGYTFGSGTRLTVV.

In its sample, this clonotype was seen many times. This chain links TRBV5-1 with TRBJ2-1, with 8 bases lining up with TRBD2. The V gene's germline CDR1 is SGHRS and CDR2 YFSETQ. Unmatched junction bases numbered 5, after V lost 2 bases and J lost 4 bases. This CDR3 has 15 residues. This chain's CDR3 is CASSLLTSEYNEQFF. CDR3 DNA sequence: TGCGCCAGCAGCTTATTGACTAGCGAGTACAATGAGCAGTTCTTC.

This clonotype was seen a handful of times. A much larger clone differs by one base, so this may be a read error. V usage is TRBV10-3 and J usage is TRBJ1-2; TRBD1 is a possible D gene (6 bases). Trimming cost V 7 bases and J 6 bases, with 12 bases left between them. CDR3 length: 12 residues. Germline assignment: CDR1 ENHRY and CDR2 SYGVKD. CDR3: CAITSGDNGYTF. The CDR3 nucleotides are TGTGCCATCACCTCGGGGGACAATGGCTACACCTTC.

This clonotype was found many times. In DNA form, the CDR3 reads TGCAGTGCGCCGACGGCGCTAGCGGGGCTTGAGCAGTTCTTC. Amino acids: CSAPTALAGLEQFF. The J gene is TRBJ2-1, the V gene TRBV20-1, with TRBD2 matching 9 bases. The CDR3 is 14 residues long. Trimming at V came to 6 bases and at J to 9 bases, leaving 12 bases not matched to a gene. Germline CDR1 and CDR2: DFQATT and SNEGSKA (reference sequence).

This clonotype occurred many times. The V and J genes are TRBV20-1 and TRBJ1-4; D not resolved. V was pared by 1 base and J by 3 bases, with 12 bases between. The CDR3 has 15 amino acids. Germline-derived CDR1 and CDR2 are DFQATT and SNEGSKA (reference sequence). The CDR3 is CSARARGGSNEKLFF. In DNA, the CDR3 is TGCAGTGCTAGAGCCCGGGGAGGATCTAATGAAAAACTGTTTTTT.

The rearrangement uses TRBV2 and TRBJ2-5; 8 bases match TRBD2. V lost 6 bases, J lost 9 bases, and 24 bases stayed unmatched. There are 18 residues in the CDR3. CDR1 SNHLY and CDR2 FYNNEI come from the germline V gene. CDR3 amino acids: CASSPLTGQREHPRAQYF. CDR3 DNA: TGTGCCAGCAGCCCCCTGACCGGGCAGCGGGAGCACCCTAGGGCCCAGTACTTC.

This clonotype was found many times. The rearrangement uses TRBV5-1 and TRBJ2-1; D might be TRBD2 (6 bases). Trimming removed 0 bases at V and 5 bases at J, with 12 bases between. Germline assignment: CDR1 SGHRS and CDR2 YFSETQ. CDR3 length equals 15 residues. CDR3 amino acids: CASSLAPGDHNEQFF. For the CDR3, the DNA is TGCGCCAGCAGCTTGGCACCGGGGGACCACAATGAGCAGTTCTTC. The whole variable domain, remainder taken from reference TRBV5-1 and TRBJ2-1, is KAGVTQTPRYLIKTRGQQVTLSCSPISGHRSVSWYQQTPGQGLQFLFEYFSETQRNKGNFPGRFSGRQFSNSRSEMNVSTLELGDSALYLCASSLAPGDHNEQFFGPGTRLTVL.

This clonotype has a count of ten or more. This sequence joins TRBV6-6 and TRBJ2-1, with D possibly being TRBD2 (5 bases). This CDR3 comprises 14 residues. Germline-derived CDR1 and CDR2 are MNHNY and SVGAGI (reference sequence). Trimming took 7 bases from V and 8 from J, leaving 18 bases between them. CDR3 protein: CASTGLLGVDEQFF. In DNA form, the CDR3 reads TGTGCCAGCACCGGACTCCTGGGCGTCGATGAGCAGTTCTTC.

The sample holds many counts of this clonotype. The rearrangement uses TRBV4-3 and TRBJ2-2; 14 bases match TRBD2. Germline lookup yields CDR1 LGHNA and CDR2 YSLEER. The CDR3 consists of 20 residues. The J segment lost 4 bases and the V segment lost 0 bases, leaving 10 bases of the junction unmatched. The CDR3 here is CASSQDPATSGGASTGELFF. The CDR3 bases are TGCGCCAGCAGCCAAGATCCCGCGACTAGCGGGGGGGCGAGCACCGGGGAGCTGTTTTTT.

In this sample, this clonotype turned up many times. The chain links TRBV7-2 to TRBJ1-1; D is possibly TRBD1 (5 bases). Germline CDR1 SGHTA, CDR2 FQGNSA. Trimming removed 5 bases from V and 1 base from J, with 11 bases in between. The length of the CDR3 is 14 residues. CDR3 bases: TGTGCCAGCAGCCCCAGGGCAGGGAACACTGAAGCTTTCTTT. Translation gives CASSPRAGNTEAFF.

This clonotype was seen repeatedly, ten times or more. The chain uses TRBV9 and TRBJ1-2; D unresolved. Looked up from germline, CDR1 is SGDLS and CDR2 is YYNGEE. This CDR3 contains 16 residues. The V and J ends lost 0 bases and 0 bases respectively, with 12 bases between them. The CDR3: CASSVGSGKANYGYTF. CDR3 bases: TGTGCCAGCAGCGTAGGGTCGGGAAAGGCTAACTATGGCTACACCTTC.

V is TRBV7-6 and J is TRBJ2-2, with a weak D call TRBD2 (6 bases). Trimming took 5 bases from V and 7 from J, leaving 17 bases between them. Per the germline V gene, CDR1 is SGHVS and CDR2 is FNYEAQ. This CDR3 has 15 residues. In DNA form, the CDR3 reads TGTGCCAGCAGCCCTCGGGGGAGAATATTCGGGGAGCTGTTTTTT. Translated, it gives CASSPRGRIFGELFF.

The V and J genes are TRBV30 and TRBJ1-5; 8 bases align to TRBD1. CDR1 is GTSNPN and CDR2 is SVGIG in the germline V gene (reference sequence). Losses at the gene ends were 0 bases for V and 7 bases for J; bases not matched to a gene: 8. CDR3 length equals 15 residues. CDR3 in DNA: TGTGCCTGGAGTGTACTCGGACAGGGAGGCCAGCCCCAGCATTTT. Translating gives CAWSVLGQGGQPQHF.

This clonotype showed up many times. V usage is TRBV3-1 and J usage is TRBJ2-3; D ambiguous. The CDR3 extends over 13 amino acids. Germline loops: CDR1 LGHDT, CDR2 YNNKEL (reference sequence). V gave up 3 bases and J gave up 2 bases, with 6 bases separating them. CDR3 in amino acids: CASSHEATDTQYF. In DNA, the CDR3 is TGTGCCAGCAGCCACGAAGCCACAGATACGCAGTATTTT.

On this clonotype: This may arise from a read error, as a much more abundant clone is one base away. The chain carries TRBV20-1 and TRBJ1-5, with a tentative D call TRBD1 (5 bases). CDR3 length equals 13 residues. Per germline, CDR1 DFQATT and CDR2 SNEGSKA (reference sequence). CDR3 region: CSATGTGNHPQHF. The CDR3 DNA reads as TGCAGTGCTACGGGCACAGGCAATCATCCCCAGCATTTT.